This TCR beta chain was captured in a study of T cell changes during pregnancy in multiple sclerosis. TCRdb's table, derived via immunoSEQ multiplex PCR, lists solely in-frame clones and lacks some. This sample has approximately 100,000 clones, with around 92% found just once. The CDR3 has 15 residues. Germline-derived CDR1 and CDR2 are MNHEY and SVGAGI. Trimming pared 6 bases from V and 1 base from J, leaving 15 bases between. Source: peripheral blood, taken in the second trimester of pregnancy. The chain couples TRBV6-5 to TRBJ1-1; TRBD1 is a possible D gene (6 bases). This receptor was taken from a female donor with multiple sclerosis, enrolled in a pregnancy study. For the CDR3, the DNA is TGTGCCAGCAGCAACCCGGACAGTTGGAACACTGAAGCTTTCTTT. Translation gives CASSNPDSWNTEAFF.